One and the same sample provided the 19 T cell receptor beta chains below, sequenced in a study of blood T cells in healthy people across ages. Next came a second PCR, run for 7 to 11 cycles, which used a sample-barcoded 5' primer along with a J-beta primer mix. Via MiXCR, TCRdb re-called the 5' RACE reads, giving one row per CDR3 protein. The data contain 790,000 or so distinct CDR3 sequences, about 61% of them seen just once; the ten biggest clones take up 25% to 30%. The specimen was blood. All receptors come from a man aged 35-49 years in good health.

The V and J genes are TRBV7-9 and TRBJ2-7; D gene unclear. V was trimmed by 5 bases and J by 7 bases, leaving 9 bases between them. The CDR3 is 11 amino acids. Germline V gene data show CDR1 as SEHNR and CDR2 as FQNEAQ (reference sequence). CDR3 loop: CASSLHGEQYF. CDR3 DNA sequence: TGTGCCAGCAGCCTTCATGGGGAGCAGTACTTC.

The chain uses TRBV3-1 and TRBJ2-3; TRBD1 might be the D (6 bases). The CDR3 length is 16 residues. Trimming stripped 5 bases from V and 2 bases from J, with 17 bases between. Germline-derived CDR1 and CDR2 are LGHDT and YNNKEL (reference sequence). The CDR3 is CASSYVSGASTDTQYF. In DNA form, the CDR3 reads TGTGCCAGCAGCTATGTGTCAGGGGCCTCCACAGATACGCAGTATTTT.

This clonotype was counted only a few times. This chain joins TRBV5-6 and TRBJ2-5, with unresolved D. V lost 2 bases, J lost 5 bases, and 16 bases lay in between. The CDR3 runs to 15 residues. Germline V CDR1 and CDR2: SGHDT, YYEEEE. CDR3 sequence: CASSLRTLSTETQYF. In DNA form, the CDR3 reads TGTGCCAGCAGCTTAAGAACCCTATCAACGGAGACCCAGTACTTC.

V and J are TRBV14 and TRBJ2-5; D is tentatively TRBD1 or TRBD2 (5 bases each). The CDR3 has 18 residues. Germline V lookup: CDR1 SGHDN, CDR2 FVKESK. Trimming cost V 4 bases and J 1 base, with 22 bases left between them. The CDR3 reads CASSPRHPGRARQETQYF. CDR3 nucleotide sequence: TGTGCCAGCAGCCCCCGTCACCCGGGACGAGCGCGCCAAGAGACCCAGTACTTC.

J is TRBJ2-3 and V is TRBV5-1, with 7 positions matching TRBD1. V lost 0 bases and J lost 2; bases outside the gene matches: 6. There are 16 residues in the CDR3. Per the germline V gene, CDR1 is SGHRS and CDR2 is YFSETQ. The CDR3 sequence: CASSLERQGFTDTQYF. CDR3 coding DNA: TGCGCCAGCAGCTTGGAGCGACAGGGCTTCACAGATACGCAGTATTTT.

In its sample, this clonotype was seen a few times. This rearrangement joins TRBV3-1 to TRBJ1-4; tentative D call: TRBD1 (6 bases). The CDR3 length is 15 residues. V lost 4 bases and J 7 bases, leaving 16 bases between the germline ends. Per germline, CDR1 LGHDT and CDR2 YNNKEL (reference sequence). The CDR3 bases are TGTGCCAGCAGCCCTGAGAGGGGGTTTTCTGAAAAACTGTTTTTT. Amino acid sequence: CASSPERGFSEKLFF.

In its sample, this clonotype was seen a few times. This chain uses TRBV12-3 or TRBV12-4 with TRBJ2-3, with D hard to call. Trimming stripped 5 bases from V and 6 bases from J, with 9 bases between. The CDR3 runs 12 residues. The CDR3 sequence is CASSNGADTQYF. DNA for the CDR3: TGTGCCAGCAGTAACGGCGCCGATACGCAGTATTTT.

The V call is TRBV7-9, the J call TRBJ1-2, with D uncertain. This CDR3 is built from 14 residues. Germline-derived CDR1 and CDR2 are SEHNR and FQNEAQ (reference sequence). With 4 bases removed from V and 12 bases from J, the gap between germline ends came to 21 bases. In nucleotides, the CDR3 is TGTGCCAGCAGCTCAACCCGGAAAAACGCCCCTAACACCTTC. Protein sequence: CASSSTRKNAPNTF. Variable domain in full (rest from reference TRBV7-9 and TRBJ1-2): DTGVSQNPRHKITKRGQNVTFRCDPISEHNRLYWYRQTLGQGPEFLTYFQNEAQLEKSRLLSDRFSAERPKGSFSTLEIQRTEQGDSAMYLCASSSTRKNAPNTFGSGTRLTVV.

The chain employs TRBV20-1 and TRBJ2-7, with D maybe TRBD2 (7 bases). Germline values: CDR1 DFQATT, CDR2 SNEGSKA (reference sequence). V was cut by 5 bases and J by 3 bases, with 20 bases left in between. The CDR3 is made up of 15 amino acids. The CDR3: CSALDARGGSYEQYF. DNA of the CDR3: TGCAGTGCTCTGGACGCCAGGGGAGGGAGCTACGAGCAGTACTTC.

With respect to this clonotype: One end of the junction fails to match germline, which may point to a read error. The rearrangement links TRBV14 to TRBJ2-4, with 14 bases lining up with TRBD2. The CDR3 contains 16 residues. Germline V gives CDR1 SGHDN, CDR2 FVKESK. The CDR3 loop reads CANSQDFWGLAGVLYF. The CDR3, as DNA: TGTGCCAACAGCCAAGACTTTTGGGGACTAGCGGGAGTTCTGTACTTC.

The chain combines TRBV29-1 with TRBJ2-1; D is undetermined. This CDR3 contains 14 residues. Germline V gene data show CDR1 as SQVTM and CDR2 as ANQGSEA. The V end was cut by 3 bases, the J end by 2 bases, with 11 bases between. The CDR3 DNA reads TGCAGCGTTGACGCAGGCCTGACCTACAATGAGCAGTTCTTC. Protein product: CSVDAGLTYNEQFF.

There are many counts of this clonotype. The chain links TRBV7-2 to TRBJ2-1; the D gene is possibly TRBD2 (6 bases). Deletions cut 3 bases from V and 9 bases from J, with 15 bases between. Germline V CDR1 and CDR2: SGHTA, FQGNSA. The CDR3 covers 14 residues. CDR3 bases: TGTGCCAGCAGCTTCGTGGGAGGCGAGGGTGAGCAGTTCTTC. Protein product: CASSFVGGEGEQFF.

The chain links TRBV5-6 to TRBJ1-5; no clear D gene. With 0 bases removed from V and 6 bases from J, the gap between germline ends came to 10 bases. CDR1 SGHDT and CDR2 YYEEEE come from the germline V gene. The CDR3 is 14 residues long. The CDR3 DNA reads as TGTGCCAGCAGCTTGGGCCTCGCAGCTCAGCCCCAGCATTTT. Its translation is CASSLGLAAQPQHF.

V and J are TRBV5-1 and TRBJ2-2; D not certain. The CDR3 sequence is 13 residues long. The germline V gene encodes CDR1 SGHRS and CDR2 YFSETQ. The V gene lost 5 bases and the J gene lost 6 bases, with 11 bases spanning the gap. The CDR3: CASRLNPSGELFF. DNA for the CDR3: TGCGCCAGCAGGCTGAACCCGTCCGGGGAGCTGTTTTTT.

The chain joins TRBV25-1 to TRBJ1-2; D not resolved. The CDR3 runs to 16 residues. Germline CDR1 is MGHDK and CDR2 is SYGVNS. V gave up 3 bases and J gave up 2 bases, with 16 bases separating them. The CDR3 sequence is CASSDGRDSGNYGYTF. For the CDR3, the DNA is TGTGCCAGCAGTGACGGAAGAGACTCCGGGAACTATGGCTACACCTTC.

A few counts support this clonotype. V is TRBV6-2 or TRBV6-3 and J is TRBJ2-1; 10 bases fit TRBD2. The length of the CDR3 is 14 residues. CDR1 is MNHEY, CDR2 SVGEGT, per germline. V was clipped by 6 bases and J by 9 bases; unmatched bases: 8. In DNA, the CDR3 is TGTGCCAGCAGCCCAGCGGGAGGGCCTAGTGAGCAGTTCTTC. It codes for CASSPAGGPSEQFF.

The chain combines TRBV11-2 with TRBJ2-7; tentative D call: TRBD2 (7 bases). The germline CDR1 and CDR2 sequences are SGHAT and FQNNGV. CDR3 length equals 14 residues. Trimming left V 6 bases short and J 4 bases short, with 16 bases between. The CDR3 loop is CASSTSRGGYEQYF. The CDR3 region has the DNA TGTGCCAGCAGTACCTCGAGGGGGGGTTACGAGCAGTACTTC.

This clonotype has a handful of counts. The genes are TRBV6-5 and TRBJ2-3; D gene ambiguous. Deletions cut 2 bases from V and 5 bases from J, with 14 bases between. The CDR3 runs to 15 residues. Germline CDR1 MNHEY, CDR2 SVGAGI. The CDR3 DNA is TGTGCCAGCAGTTACGACGGAGACGCTGGAGATACGCAGTATTTT. Translated: CASSYDGDAGDTQYF.

This clonotype occurred a few times. This chain uses TRBV5-1 with TRBJ1-2, with unresolved D. V lost 1 base and J lost 9, with 13 bases in between. Per the germline V gene, CDR1 is SGHRS and CDR2 is YFSETQ. CDR3 length equals 13 residues. The CDR3 bases are TGCGCCAGCAGCTTGTCGTGGTTGTCGAGCTACACCTTC. Its translation is CASSLSWLSSYTF.